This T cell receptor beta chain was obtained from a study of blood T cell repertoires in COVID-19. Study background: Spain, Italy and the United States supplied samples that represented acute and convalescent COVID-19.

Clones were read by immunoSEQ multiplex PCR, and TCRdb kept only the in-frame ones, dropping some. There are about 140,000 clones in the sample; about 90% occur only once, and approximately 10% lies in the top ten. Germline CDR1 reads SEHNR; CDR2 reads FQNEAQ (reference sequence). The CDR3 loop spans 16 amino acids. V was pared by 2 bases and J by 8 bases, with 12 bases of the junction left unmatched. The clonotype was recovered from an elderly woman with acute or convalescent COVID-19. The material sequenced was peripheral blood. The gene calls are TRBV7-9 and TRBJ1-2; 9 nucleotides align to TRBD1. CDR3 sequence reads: CASSLPYGTGTLGYTF. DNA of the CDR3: TGTGCCAGCAGCTTACCCTACGGGACAGGGACCTTAGGCTACACCTTC.